The 2 T cell receptor beta chains listed next were all sequenced from one sample in a study of OX40 agonist ivuxolimab in advanced cancers. Sequencing was performed with immunoSEQ multiplex PCR; in TCRdb, only in-frame clones are kept and a portion is missing. The sample has approximately 99,000 clones, about 90% seen once; the top ten hold around 5.5%. The material sequenced was CD4+ or CD8+ T cells sorted from blood, taken in a trial of the OX40 agonist ivuxolimab. These receptor sequences come from an adult with an advanced solid tumor such as melanoma, head and neck, liver or kidney cancer.

The CDR3 sequence: CASSLRDSHTDTQYF. The CDR3 nucleotides read TGTGCCAGCAGCCTCCGGGACAGCCACACAGATACGCAGTATTTT. The J gene is TRBJ2-3, the V gene TRBV7-9; 7 bases fit TRBD1. The CDR3 extends over 15 amino acids. Germline V lookup: CDR1 SEHNR, CDR2 FQNEAQ (reference sequence). Germline trimming cut 5 bases from V and 2 bases from J; bases unmatched to any gene: 7.

This clone appeared a single time. The rearrangement uses TRBV2 and TRBJ1-1, with TRBD1 identical over 10 bases. J lost 3 bases, V lost 11 bases, and 6 bases had no gene match. Per germline, CDR1 SNHLY and CDR2 FYNNEI. The CDR3 is made up of 13 amino acids. The CDR3 sequence is CAHPGQGYTEAFF. CDR3 nucleotides: TGTGCCCACCCGGGACAGGGGTACACTGAAGCTTTCTTT. The full variable domain, its missing parts supplied by reference TRBV2 and TRBJ1-1, is EPEVTQTPSHQVTQMGQEVILRCVPISNHLYFYWYRQILGQKVEFLVSFYNNEISEKSEIFDDQFSVERPDGSNFTLKIRSTKLEDSAMYFCAHPGQGYTEAFFGQGTRLTVV.